This TCR beta chain is drawn from a study of blood T cell repertoires in COVID-19. As for the study in general: PBMCs, B-cell-depleted T cells, or T cells were the source of the cDNA or gDNA that made up the material.

Researchers sorted participants into cohorts using their self-reported clinical history. Some clones are missing from TCRdb's copy, which holds only in-frame ones; the method was immunoSEQ multiplex PCR. The profile shows roughly 500,000 clones, about 85% of them singletons. This clone has only one observation. This clonotype originated in a woman aged 60-75 years who had recovered from COVID-19. Material: PBMCs or T cells enriched from blood (not recorded which).

This CDR3 reads CASGSVATHNEQFF. The CDR3 DNA reads as TGTGCTAGTGGTTCCGTGGCCACCCACAATGAGCAGTTCTTC. The chain links TRBV12-5 to TRBJ2-1; D gene ambiguous. Germline assignment: CDR1 LGHNT and CDR2 FRNRAP. This CDR3 is built from 14 residues. V lost 4 bases, J lost 5 bases, and 12 bases lay in between.